The next 30 T cell receptor beta chains were all read from a single sample in a study of CD8 T cells in ankylosing spondylitis. Study-wide results and limits: Among TCR beta sequences, a motif of under 10 highly homologous variants appeared characteristic of ankylosing spondylitis blood.

What these receptors recognize is not known. TCRdb processed the 5' RACE reads anew with MiXCR; each CDR3 protein has one entry. The sample consists of fewer than 750,000 distinct CDR3 sequences, about 20% of them appearing once. Sequenced: blood, either unsorted or a sorted T cell fraction (not recorded which). These receptors were collected from a male donor with ankylosing spondylitis.

The chain joins TRBV2 to TRBJ1-6; D may be TRBD1 (6 bases). The CDR3 covers 14 residues. With 6 bases removed from V and 7 bases from J, the gap between germline ends came to 13 bases. The V gene's germline CDR1 is SNHLY and CDR2 FYNNEI. The DNA for the CDR3 is TGTGCCAGCAGAAGCAGGGGAGTGAATTCACCCCTCCACTTT. Protein product: CASRSRGVNSPLHF.

The CDR3 DNA is TGTGCCTGGAGTCCGAAGACAGGGAAGAACACTGAAGCTTTCTTT. This codes for CAWSPKTGKNTEAFF. V usage is TRBV30 and J usage is TRBJ1-1; 7 positions agree with TRBD1. CDR1 is GTSNPN and CDR2 is SVGIG in the germline V gene (reference sequence). V gave up 2 bases and J gave up 1 base; unmatched junction bases: 7. The CDR3 is 15 residues long.

This chain uses TRBV11-1 with TRBJ2-2; D may match TRBD1 or TRBD2 (7 bases each). The V gene's germline CDR1 is SGHAT and CDR2 FQDESV (reference sequence). CDR3 size: 18 residues. V was clipped by 2 bases and J by 0 bases, with 16 bases between them. CDR3 sequence: CASSLRGATGTNTGELFF. CDR3 sequence (DNA): TGTGCCAGCAGCTTACGGGGGGCGACAGGGACGAACACCGGGGAGCTGTTTTTT. The whole variable domain, filled in from reference TRBV11-1 and TRBJ2-2, reads EAEVAQSPRYKITEKSQAVAFWCDPISGHATLYWYRQILGQGPELLVQFQDESVVDDSQLPKDRFSAERLKGVDSTLKIQPAELGDSAMYLCASSLRGATGTNTGELFFGEGSRLTVL.

The rearrangement uses TRBV5-1 and TRBJ1-1; possible D gene TRBD1, 6 bases. V was shortened by 0 bases and J by 1 base, with 10 bases between the two germline ends. CDR1 and CDR2 (germline): SGHRS, YFSETQ. The CDR3 spans 15 residues. This CDR3 reads CASSLGAGANTEAFF. The CDR3 DNA follows: TGCGCCAGCAGCTTGGGGGCGGGGGCGAACACTGAAGCTTTCTTT.

V usage is TRBV4-1 and J usage is TRBJ2-1, with 7 positions matching TRBD2. The CDR3 extends over 13 amino acids. Germline V gives CDR1 MGHRA, CDR2 YSYEKL. Losses at the gene ends were 3 bases for V and 5 bases for J; bases not matched to a gene: 1. As DNA, the CDR3 is TGCGCCAGCAGCCAGAGCGGGGACAATGAGCAGTTCTTC. Protein: CASSQSGDNEQFF.

This clonotype was observed a handful of times. The chain has TRBV20-1 and TRBJ1-1; 10 bases align to TRBD1. The length of the CDR3 is 13 residues. The germline V gene encodes CDR1 DFQATT and CDR2 SNEGSKA (reference sequence). Germline trimming cut 3 bases from V and 6 bases from J; bases unmatched to any gene: 4. The CDR3 protein is CSARRQGASEAFF. CDR3 nucleotides: TGCAGTGCTAGGAGACAGGGGGCCTCTGAAGCTTTCTTT.

This clonotype occurred a few times. The junction shows a germline mismatch at one end, possibly a read error. The chain couples TRBV28 to TRBJ2-1; D might be TRBD2 (5 bases). CDR1 MDHEN and CDR2 SYDVKM come from the germline V gene. The CDR3 loop spans 14 amino acids. This chain's CDR3 is CASSTPLGQIVPSF. The CDR3 DNA reads as TGTGCCAGCAGTACCCCACTAGGGCAGATAGTCCCTAGCTTC. The full variable domain, rest sourced from reference TRBV28 and TRBJ2-1, is DVKVTQSSRYLVKRTGEKVFLECVQDMDHENMFWYRQDPGLGLRLIYFSYDVKMKEKGDIPEGYSVSREKKERFSLILESASTNQTSMYLCASSTPLGQIVPSFGPGTRLTVL.

The chain joins TRBV29-1 to TRBJ2-1, with D perhaps assigned TRBD1 or TRBD2 (6 bases each). V lost 8 bases to trimming and J lost 0 bases, with 20 bases between them. The CDR3 spans 16 residues. Per the germline V gene, CDR1 is SQVTM and CDR2 is ANQGSEA. CDR3 sequence (DNA): TGCAGCCGGGGGCTAGCGCAATGCACCTCCTACAATGAGCAGTTCTTC. Amino acid sequence: CSRGLAQCTSYNEQFF.

This clonotype showed up many times. The chain employs TRBV29-1 and TRBJ2-1, with D unresolved. The germline V and J ends were trimmed by 4 bases and 2 bases, with 0 bases remaining between them. CDR3 length: 10 residues. The V gene's germline CDR1 is SQVTM and CDR2 ANQGSEA. This CDR3 is CSVAYNEQFF. CDR3 nucleotides: TGCAGCGTTGCCTACAATGAGCAGTTCTTC.

The sample holds a few counts of this clonotype. The gene calls are TRBV27 and TRBJ1-2, with TRBD1 matching over 7 bases. Germline CDR1 and CDR2: MNHEY and SMNVEV (reference sequence). The CDR3 runs 15 residues. Unmatched junction bases numbered 9, after V lost 8 bases and J lost 0 bases. The CDR3, as DNA: TGTGCCAGCGGAAAACCGACAGGGACTAACTATGGCTACACCTTC. Its protein is CASGKPTGTNYGYTF.

The CDR3 here is CASSVGAGGLSEQFF. In DNA form, the CDR3 reads TGTGCCAGCAGCGTAGGGGCAGGGGGTTTGAGTGAGCAGTTCTTC. This chain joins TRBV9 and TRBJ2-1, with TRBD1 identical over 7 bases. The CDR3 consists of 15 residues. V lost 0 bases and J lost 9; bases outside the gene matches: 9. Looked up from germline, CDR1 is SGDLS and CDR2 is YYNGEE.

This clonotype was observed at least ten times. The chain employs TRBV5-1 and TRBJ1-1; D might be TRBD1 (5 bases). CDR3 length equals 15 residues. Germline CDR1 SGHRS, CDR2 YFSETQ. Between the trimmed V and J ends, which lost 4 bases and 4 bases, there was a span of 17 bases. For the CDR3, the DNA is TGCGCCAGCAGCACCGATTTGAGGGGCCTCACTGAAGCTTTCTTT. Translating it yields CASSTDLRGLTEAFF.

There are a few counts of this clonotype. CDR3 in amino acids: CASSKGGPAKTNEQFF. The CDR3 DNA is TGCGCCAGCAGCAAGGGGGGACCAGCCAAGACGAATGAGCAGTTCTTC. The chain is built from TRBV5-1 and TRBJ2-1; TRBD1 or TRBD2 may be the D gene (6 bases each). V lost 4 bases to trimming and J lost 7 bases, with 21 bases between them. CDR1 SGHRS and CDR2 YFSETQ come from the germline V gene. The CDR3 is 16 residues long.

This clonotype came up a few times. The V and J genes are TRBV30 and TRBJ2-5; D not certain. The CDR3 covers 13 residues. The ends were cut back, 0 bases at V and 5 bases at J, with 10 bases in the middle. CDR1 GTSNPN and CDR2 SVGIG come from the germline V gene (reference sequence). CDR3: CAWSVIARETQYF. DNA for the CDR3: TGTGCCTGGAGTGTCATTGCCAGGGAGACCCAGTACTTC.

The V gene is TRBV2, the J gene TRBJ2-1, with 9 nucleotides matching TRBD1. The CDR3 loop spans 13 amino acids. CDR1 is SNHLY and CDR2 is FYNNEI in the germline V gene. The ends lost 6 bases at V and 10 bases at J; junction bases unmatched: 7. This CDR3 reads CASRGQGAGEQFF. CDR3 in DNA: TGTGCCAGCAGGGGACAGGGCGCAGGAGAGCAGTTCTTC.

This chain connects TRBV6-5 to TRBJ1-5; no definite D call. The germline V gene encodes CDR1 MNHEY and CDR2 SVGAGI. V lost 2 bases to trimming and J lost 2 bases, with 10 bases between them. The CDR3 is 15 amino acids. The CDR3 protein is CASSYGVGGNQPQHF. CDR3 DNA sequence: TGTGCCAGCAGTTACGGGGTAGGTGGCAATCAGCCCCAGCATTTT.

The V and J genes are TRBV7-8 and TRBJ1-2, with 7 bases fitting TRBD1. CDR1 is SGHVS and CDR2 is FQNEAQ in the germline V gene. This CDR3 is built from 17 residues. V lost 3 bases to trimming and J lost 0 bases; unmatched junction nucleotides: 10. DNA of the CDR3: TGTGCCAGCAGCTTCGGACAGGCGGGGGGCTCTAACTATGGCTACACCTTC. Translating gives CASSFGQAGGSNYGYTF.

V is TRBV5-1 and J is TRBJ2-7; 7 nucleotides line up with TRBD1. The J segment lost 3 bases and the V segment lost 0 bases, leaving 9 bases of the junction unmatched. The germline gives CDR1 SGHRS, CDR2 YFSETQ. This CDR3 comprises 16 residues. The DNA of the CDR3 is TGCGCCAGCAGCTTGGCCCGACAGGGCTTGGACTACGAGCAGTACTTC. Amino acid sequence: CASSLARQGLDYEQYF. The variable domain in full, completed from reference TRBV5-1 and TRBJ2-7, reads KAGVTQTPRYLIKTRGQQVTLSCSPISGHRSVSWYQQTPGQGLQFLFEYFSETQRNKGNFPGRFSGRQFSNSRSEMNVSTLELGDSALYLCASSLARQGLDYEQYFGPGTRLTVT.

The J gene is TRBJ1-1, the V gene TRBV3-1; maybe TRBD1 (5 bases). The CDR3 is made up of 15 amino acids. Trimming cost V 1 base and J 5 bases, with 14 bases left between them. CDR1 is LGHDT and CDR2 is YNNKEL in the germline V gene (reference sequence). The CDR3 region has the DNA TGTGCCAGCAGCCAAGGATGGTTGGGGACGACTGAAGCTTTCTTT. Translated, it gives CASSQGWLGTTEAFF.

This clonotype has more than one count but fewer than ten. One end of the junction is discordant with germline, which a read error may explain. V gene TRBV5-6 combines with J gene TRBJ2-7; perhaps TRBD1 as D (6 bases). This CDR3 contains 13 residues. Germline V CDR1 and CDR2: SGHDT, YYEEEE. The CDR3 sequence: CASSFSLTGKPWF. CDR3 DNA: TGTGCCAGCAGCTTTAGCCTTACAGGGAAACCTTGGTTC. Looking up the rest from reference TRBV5-6 and TRBJ2-7 gives the full variable domain: DAGVTQSPTHLIKTRGQQVTLRCSPKSGHDTVSWYQQALGQGPQFIFQYYEEEERQRGNFPDRFSGHQFPNYSSELNVNALLLGDSALYLCASSFSLTGKPWFGPGTRLTVT.

The J gene is TRBJ2-5, the V gene TRBV5-1, with 10 positions matching TRBD1. Per germline, CDR1 SGHRS and CDR2 YFSETQ. The ends lost 1 base at V and 4 bases at J; junction bases unmatched: 4. The length of the CDR3 is 15 residues. The CDR3 DNA reads TGCGCCAGCAGCTTGAGACAGGGGGCCGGAGAGACCCAGTACTTC. This encodes CASSLRQGAGETQYF.

V gene TRBV14 combines with J gene TRBJ2-2; D ambiguous. V was pared by 0 bases and J by 3 bases, with 11 bases between. Germline values: CDR1 SGHDN, CDR2 FVKESK. The CDR3 extends over 16 amino acids. CDR3 coding DNA: TGTGCCAGCAGCCAAGAGAGTGAAAGTTACACCGGGGAGCTGTTTTTT. Its translation is CASSQESESYTGELFF.

This clonotype was detected only a few times. This chain links TRBV27 with TRBJ2-1, with TRBD2 identical over 13 bases. In germline, CDR1 is MNHEY, CDR2 SMNVEV (reference sequence). The CDR3 consists of 19 residues. With 6 bases clipped from V and 0 bases from J, the junction kept 11 bases outside the gene matches. The CDR3 nucleotides are TGTGCCAGCAGGGCTCCGGGACTAGCGGGATGGGACTCCTACAATGAGCAGTTCTTC. Translated: CASRAPGLAGWDSYNEQFF.

The J gene is TRBJ1-1, the V gene TRBV6-1, with D maybe TRBD1 (5 bases). The germline CDR1 and CDR2 sequences are MNHNS and SASEGT. V gave up 4 bases and J gave up 7 bases, with 13 bases separating them. The CDR3 is made up of 13 amino acids. CDR3 in DNA: TGTGCCAGCAGTGGAGGGAGGGGAGGTGAAGCTTTCTTT. It yields the protein CASSGGRGGEAFF.

CDR3 region: CASSNSQGYSGNTIYF. CDR3 DNA: TGTGCCAGCAGCAACTCCCAGGGTTACTCTGGAAACACCATATATTTT. The V call is TRBV11-2, the J call TRBJ1-3; tentative D call: TRBD1 (5 bases). V shed 5 bases and J shed 0 bases, with 14 bases lying between them. Germline values: CDR1 SGHAT, CDR2 FQNNGV. The CDR3 contains 16 residues.

This clonotype has just a few counts. The chain carries TRBV27 and TRBJ2-7, with 8 bases identical to TRBD1. CDR1 and CDR2 (germline): MNHEY, SMNVEV (reference sequence). This CDR3 spans 12 amino acids. The V gene end was trimmed by 9 bases and the J gene end by 6 bases; junction bases not matched to a gene: 7. The CDR3 DNA follows: TGTGCCAGTTCCGGGACAGGAATCGAGCAGTACTTC. Translating it yields CASSGTGIEQYF.

V and J are TRBV27 and TRBJ2-7, with 9 nucleotides matching TRBD2. The ends lost 3 bases at V and 5 bases at J; junction bases unmatched: 8. Per the germline V gene, CDR1 is MNHEY and CDR2 is SMNVEV (reference sequence). CDR3 length: 15 residues. In DNA form, the CDR3 reads TGTGCCAGCAGTTTCTTCAGCGGGGGGCGACACGAGCAGTACTTC. It codes for CASSFFSGGRHEQYF.

The V gene is TRBV7-6, the J gene TRBJ2-2; 15 positions agree with TRBD2. Per the germline V gene, CDR1 is SGHVS and CDR2 is FNYEAQ. Trimming removed 3 bases from V and 5 bases from J; junction bases left unmatched: 7. CDR3 length: 18 amino acids. CDR3 coding DNA: TGTGCCAGCAGCTTCGAGGGACTAGCGGGAGGCGGGACCGGGGAGCTGTTTTTT. Protein product: CASSFEGLAGGGTGELFF.

This clonotype was counted between two and nine times. This chain joins TRBV7-9 and TRBJ1-4, with a possible D match to TRBD1 (5 bases). The ends were cut back, 0 bases at V and 4 bases at J, with 12 bases in the middle. Germline values: CDR1 SEHNR, CDR2 FQNEAQ (reference sequence). The CDR3 contains 16 residues. The CDR3 nucleotides are TGTGCCAGCAGCTTAGCGCACGGGGGTATTAATGAAAAACTGTTTTTT. Translation: CASSLAHGGINEKLFF.

This chain links TRBV6-1 with TRBJ2-5; TRBD2 might be the D (6 bases). The V gene's germline CDR1 is MNHNS and CDR2 SASEGT. CDR3 length: 14 residues. V was shortened by 7 bases and J by 3 bases, with 15 bases between the two germline ends. CDR3 in DNA: TGTGCCAGCATGGAGGGTAACCTGAAAGAGACCCAGTACTTC. This codes for CASMEGNLKETQYF.